This T cell receptor beta chain was profiled in a study of blood T cell repertoires in COVID-19. Worth noting for this clone: One end of the junction varies from germline; a read error may be responsible.

Sequencing used immunoSEQ multiplex PCR; TCRdb keeps in-frame clones, though not all of them. The sample has under 250,000 clones; approximately 84% are singletons. This CDR3 region has 14 residues. Germline V gives CDR1 GTSNPN, CDR2 SVGIG (reference sequence). Material: PBMCs or T cells enriched from blood (not recorded which). The sequence derives from a man in his sixties who had recovered from COVID-19. V and J are TRBV30 and TRBJ2-7; D perhaps matches TRBD1 (5 bases). The CDR3 sequence: CAWKILRGSNEQYF. CDR3 DNA: TGTGCCTGGAAAATACTAAGGGGCTCCAACGAGCAGTACTTC.